A selection of T cell receptor beta chains follows, all from one sample in a study of T cell changes during pregnancy in multiple sclerosis. Method: immunoSEQ multiplex PCR; TCRdb's copy keeps in-frame clones and lacks some. The sample lists fewer than 90,000 clones; approximately 95% were seen once. Source: peripheral blood, taken in the first trimester of pregnancy. The receptor source for this set is a female donor with multiple sclerosis, enrolled in a pregnancy study. Each CDR3 is given with its conserved first and last residue. The D gene is left open where the match is weak. Part of the rows lack a size; the others show once, few, many or a class for expanded clones.

NA	TRBD2	TRBV2	TRBJ2-2	CASRDMGGRAGELFF	TGTGCCAGCAGAGATATGGGAGGGCGCGCCGGGGAGCTGTTTTTT
NA	NA	TRBV5-6	TRBJ2-3	CASSFRGGGTDTQYF	TGTGCCAGCAGCTTCAGGGGAGGGGGCACAGATACGCAGTATTTT
NA	TRBD1	TRBV15	TRBJ2-7	CATSRGQYYEQYF	TGTGCCACCAGCAGGGGACAGTACTACGAGCAGTACTTC
NA	NA	TRBV7-9	TRBJ1-4	CASSSDRTSREKLFF	TGTGCCAGCAGCTCCGATCGGACATCGCGTGAAAAACTGTTTTTT
once	NA	TRBV4-3	TRBJ2-5	CASSQDPQDRGETQYF	TGCGCCAGCAGCCAAGATCCACAGGACAGAGGGGAGACCCAGTACTTC
NA	TRBD1	TRBV4-3	TRBJ1-1	CASSQGQLTEAFF	TGCGCCAGCAGCCAGGGACAGCTCACTGAAGCTTTCTTT
few	NA	TRBV19	TRBJ2-2	CASLPGVNTGELFF	TGTGCCAGCCTCCCCGGGGTCAACACCGGGGAGCTGTTTTTT
NA	NA	TRBV2	TRBJ2-3	CASSEIFGRGEDTQYF	TGTGCCAGCAGTGAAATTTTCGGGAGAGGGGAAGATACGCAGTATTTT
NA	NA	TRBV10-2	TRBJ1-1	CASSSVEGGVTEAFF	TGCGCCAGCAGTTCGGTGGAGGGAGGAGTCACTGAAGCTTTCTTT
few	TRBD1	TRBV27	TRBJ2-7	CASSEGTGDYEQYF	TGTGCCAGCAGCGAAGGGACAGGGGACTACGAGCAGTACTTC
NA	NA	TRBV5-4	TRBJ2-6	CASSSGPFRSGANVLTF	TGTGCCAGCAGCTCAGGGCCCTTTCGGTCTGGGGCCAACGTCCTGACTTTC
NA	NA	TRBV11-2	TRBJ1-4	CASSPQGFGNEKLFF	TGTGCCAGCAGCCCCCAGGGGTTTGGGAATGAAAAACTGTTTTTT
NA	NA	TRBV28	TRBJ2-7	CASSSGTLDNYEQYF	TGTGCCAGCAGTTCCGGGACTCTTGATAACTACGAGCAGTACTTC
NA	NA	TRBV2	TRBJ2-1	CASSGLSYNEQFF	TGTGCCAGCAGTGGACTATCCTACAATGAGCAGTTCTTC
NA	TRBD1	TRBV2	TRBJ2-7	CASSGTGAPYEQYF	TGTGCCAGCAGTGGAACAGGGGCCCCCTACGAGCAGTACTTC
NA	NA	TRBV6-6	TRBJ1-3	CASSYRRQVSGNTIYF	TGTGCCAGCAGTTATAGGAGACAGGTCTCTGGAAACACCATATATTTT